This T cell receptor beta chain was identified during a study of STAT5B mutations in CD4+ large granular lymphocyte leukemia. About the study: Among healthy donors, a particular HLA allele went with more CDR3 'QG' motifs.

The survey-level immunoSEQ assay was used. Using immunoSEQ multiplex PCR, the repertoire was profiled, and TCRdb retains in-frame clones only, with some absent. This sample yields some 45,000 clones, of which just over 85% are seen a single time; about 3% belongs to the top ten. As to this clone: Its antigen remains unknown.

Trimming pared 1 base from V and 1 base from J, leaving 6 bases between. CDR3 length: 15 residues. The germline gives CDR1 SGHRS, CDR2 YFSETQ. Overall study findings and caveats: TRBV06-family usage was enriched in top patient clones (8/27) versus controls (2/35).

The genes are TRBV5-1 and TRBJ2-6; D ambiguous. The source of this sequence is a human donor in good health. The source material was CD4+ T cells from blood buffy coats. CDR3 coding DNA: TGCGCCAGCAGCTTGAAAGAATCTGGGGCCAACGTCCTGACTTTC. Its protein product is CASSLKESGANVLTF.